A single sample is the source of the 17 T cell receptor beta chains below, sequenced in a study of graft-versus-host responses after intestinal transplantation. Some clones are missing from TCRdb's copy, which holds only in-frame ones; the method was immunoSEQ multiplex PCR. Seen here are about 64,000 clones, around nine tenths observed once, and the top ten hold about 6.7%. Source: bone marrow, taken around 730 days after intestinal transplantation. The receptors were gathered from a human patient who received an intestinal transplant, so some T cells may come from the graft donor.

This sequence joins TRBV28 and TRBJ2-5, with D unclear. Germline V gene data show CDR1 as MDHEN and CDR2 as SYDVKM. Trimming shortened V by 3 bases and J by 1 base, and 24 bases separated the two germline ends. The length of the CDR3 is 19 residues. CDR3 sequence (DNA): TGTGCCAGCAGTTTCCCACTCGTCCGCGGTCCGCTCCCCCAAGAGACCCAGTACTTC. Translated: CASSFPLVRGPLPQETQYF.

V usage is TRBV19 and J usage is TRBJ1-2; D gene ambiguous. Germline V gene sequence: CDR1 LNHDA, CDR2 SQIVND (reference sequence). The V end was cut by 7 bases, the J end by 2 bases, with 8 bases between. This CDR3 spans 12 amino acids. For the CDR3, the DNA is TGTGCCAGTAAGAGGGAAAACTATGGCTACACCTTC. Translating it yields CASKRENYGYTF. The whole variable domain, filled in from reference TRBV19 and TRBJ1-2, reads DGGITQSPKYLFRKEGQNVTLSCEQNLNHDAMYWYRQDPGQGLRLIYYSQIVNDFQKGDIAEGYSVSREKKESFPLTVTSAQKNPTAFYLCASKRENYGYTFGSGTRLTVV.

The chain combines TRBV9 with TRBJ2-1; the match to TRBD2 covers 8 bases. CDR1 SGDLS and CDR2 YYNGEE come from the germline V gene. The junction had 5 bases not matched to a gene; V was cut back by 0 bases and J by 9 bases. The CDR3 has 14 residues. The CDR3 sequence is CASSVEMGLGEQFF. CDR3 DNA sequence: TGTGCCAGCAGCGTAGAGATGGGACTAGGTGAGCAGTTCTTC. Full variable domain (remainder filled in from reference TRBV9 and TRBJ2-1): DSGVTQTPKHLITATGQRVTLRCSPRSGDLSVYWYQQSLDQGLQFLIQYYNGEERAKGNILERFSAQQFPDLHSELNLSSLELGDSALYFCASSVEMGLGEQFFGPGTRLTVL.

The CDR3: CASSFEAGNTNTGELFF. The CDR3 nucleotides read TGTGCCAGCAGTTTCGAGGCAGGGAATACGAACACCGGGGAGCTGTTTTTT. This chain uses TRBV27 with TRBJ2-2; perhaps TRBD1 as D (5 bases). Germline V gene data show CDR1 as MNHEY and CDR2 as SMNVEV (reference sequence). The CDR3 is made up of 17 amino acids. V was shortened by 3 bases and J by 0 bases, with 14 bases between the two germline ends.

The V call is TRBV7-6, the J call TRBJ2-1, with no clear D. The CDR3 has 15 amino acids. CDR1 SGHVS and CDR2 FNYEAQ come from the germline V gene. V gave up 5 bases and J gave up 1 base, with 12 bases separating them. The CDR3 here is CASSPGSRSYNEQFF. The CDR3 bases are TGTGCCAGCAGCCCAGGTAGCAGGTCCTACAATGAGCAGTTCTTC.

The gene calls are TRBV4-2 and TRBJ2-7; weak D call: TRBD1 (6 bases). The CDR3 is 13 amino acids. Trimming shortened V by 5 bases and J by 3 bases, and 11 bases separated the two germline ends. From germline, CDR1 is LGHNA and CDR2 YNFKEQ. CDR3 sequence reads: CASSLNRVYEQYF. As DNA, the CDR3 is TGTGCCAGCAGCTTAAACAGGGTCTACGAGCAGTACTTC.

The chain joins TRBV4-1 to TRBJ1-6; D unresolved. CDR1 MGHRA and CDR2 YSYEKL come from the germline V gene. The V gene lost 4 bases and the J gene lost 4 bases, with 11 bases spanning the gap. The CDR3 has 15 amino acids. In nucleotides, the CDR3 is TGCGCCAGCAGCCCGACCGGGCGGTATAATTCACCCCTCCACTTT. This sequence encodes CASSPTGRYNSPLHF.

The CDR3 here is CASSIVTGGWDEQFF. In DNA, the CDR3 is TGTGCCAGTAGTATCGTTACAGGGGGATGGGATGAGCAGTTCTTC. The chain uses TRBV19 and TRBJ2-1, with 8 bases fitting TRBD1. Germline V CDR1 and CDR2: LNHDA, SQIVND (reference sequence). Trimming cost V 3 bases and J 8 bases; bases outside gene matches: 9. This CDR3 is 15 amino acids long.

CDR3 sequence: CASSLMGDISYEQYF. In DNA, the CDR3 is TGCGCCAGCAGCCTCATGGGGGACATCTCCTACGAGCAGTACTTC. The chain is built from TRBV4-1 and TRBJ2-7; weak D call: TRBD1 (6 bases). The germline V gene encodes CDR1 MGHRA and CDR2 YSYEKL. The length of the CDR3 is 15 residues. The V end was cut by 4 bases, the J end by 0 bases, with 13 bases between.

The chain joins TRBV5-4 to TRBJ2-1, with 7 bases identical to TRBD2. The CDR3 runs to 14 residues. From germline, CDR1 is SGHNT and CDR2 YYREEE (reference sequence). The ends lost 4 bases at V and 6 bases at J; junction bases unmatched: 7. In nucleotides, the CDR3 is TGTGCCAGCAGCCCCGGGAGGCCAGGCAATGAGCAGTTCTTC. Translating gives CASSPGRPGNEQFF.

CDR3 DNA: TGTGCCAGCAGCTTAGGCGCGAGGGACTACGAGCAGTACTTC. This translates into CASSLGARDYEQYF. V and J are TRBV11-2 and TRBJ2-7, with D possibly being TRBD2 (5 bases). V was cut by 1 base and J by 3 bases, with 10 bases left in between. The CDR3 runs to 14 residues. From germline, CDR1 is SGHAT and CDR2 FQNNGV.

This clone was seen only once. The chain recombines TRBV4-1 with TRBJ1-1, with D uncertain. Trimming removed 0 bases from V and 1 base from J, with 12 bases in between. This CDR3 comprises 16 residues. Per germline, CDR1 MGHRA and CDR2 YSYEKL. Here the CDR3 reads CASSQDRGRWNTEAFF. The CDR3 DNA reads as TGCGCCAGCAGCCAAGATCGAGGCAGATGGAACACTGAAGCTTTCTTT.

The V call is TRBV6-1, the J call TRBJ1-1, with a weak D call TRBD1 (6 bases). The CDR3 covers 12 residues. From germline, CDR1 is MNHNS and CDR2 SASEGT. Trimming removed 2 bases at V and 5 bases at J, with 6 bases between. The CDR3, as DNA: TGTGCCAGCAGTGAAACAGGGACTGAAGCTTTCTTT. This gives the protein CASSETGTEAFF.

This clone has just one count. The chain has TRBV7-6 and TRBJ2-7, with D possibly TRBD2 on 5 matching bases. V lost 4 bases, J lost 10 bases, and 14 bases lay in between. The CDR3 covers 12 residues. The V gene's germline CDR1 is SGHVS and CDR2 FNYEAQ. The CDR3 coding sequence is TGTGCCAGCAGCTCCCCGAGTGGGAGCCAGTACTTC. This codes for CASSSPSGSQYF. Together with reference TRBV7-6 and TRBJ2-7, the CDR3 gives the full variable domain: GAGVSQSPRYKVTKRGQDVALRCDPISGHVSLYWYRQALGQGPEFLTYFNYEAQQDKSGLPNDRFSAERPEGSISTLTIQRTEQRDSAMYRCASSSPSGSQYFGPGTRLTVT.

This chain joins TRBV29-1 and TRBJ2-1; 11 bases agree with TRBD2. This CDR3 region has 18 residues. Per the germline V gene, CDR1 is SQVTM and CDR2 is ANQGSEA. V lost 4 bases to trimming and J lost 6 bases; unmatched junction nucleotides: 17. The CDR3 nucleotides read TGCAGCGTTGTTGGGGGTCTAGCGGGAGGCCGAAACATCAATGAGCAGTTCTTC. Its translation: CSVVGGLAGGRNINEQFF.

The gene calls are TRBV11-3 and TRBJ2-5, with 11 bases matching TRBD2. CDR3 length equals 16 residues. Germline V CDR1 and CDR2: SGHNT, YENEEA. Trimming at V came to 5 bases and at J to 1 base, leaving 6 bases not matched to a gene. CDR3 sequence reads: CASSKGTSGAQETQYF. CDR3 coding DNA: TGTGCCAGCAGCAAAGGGACTAGCGGTGCCCAAGAGACCCAGTACTTC.

V usage is TRBV9 and J usage is TRBJ2-3, with D perhaps TRBD1 or TRBD2 (5 bases each). The V gene's germline CDR1 is SGDLS and CDR2 YYNGEE. CDR3 length: 17 residues. V was clipped by 0 bases and J by 3 bases, with 17 bases between them. The CDR3 nucleotides read TGTGCCAGCAGCGTAGGAGGGCAGGGTCTCGCGACAGATACGCAGTATTTT. It is translated as CASSVGGQGLATDTQYF.